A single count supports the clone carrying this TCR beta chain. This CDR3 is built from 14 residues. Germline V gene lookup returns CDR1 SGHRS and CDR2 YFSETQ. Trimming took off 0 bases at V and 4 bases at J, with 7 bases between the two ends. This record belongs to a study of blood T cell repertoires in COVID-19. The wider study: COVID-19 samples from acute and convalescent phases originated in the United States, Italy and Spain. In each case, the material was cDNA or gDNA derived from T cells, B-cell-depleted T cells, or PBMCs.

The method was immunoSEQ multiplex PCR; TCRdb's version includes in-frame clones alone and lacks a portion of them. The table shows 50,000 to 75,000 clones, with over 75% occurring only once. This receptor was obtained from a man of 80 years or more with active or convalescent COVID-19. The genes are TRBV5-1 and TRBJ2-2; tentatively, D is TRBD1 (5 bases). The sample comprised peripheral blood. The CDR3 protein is CASSLAGFTGELFF. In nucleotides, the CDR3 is TGCGCCAGCAGCTTGGCAGGGTTCACCGGGGAGCTGTTTTTT.